The entry below describes one TCR beta chain. Its specificity is unknown. The CDR3 length is 16 residues. CDR1 and CDR2 from the germline V gene are SNHLY and FYNNEI. Losses at the gene ends were 6 bases for V and 2 bases for J; bases not matched to a gene: 9. Here immunoSEQ multiplex PCR was the method, and the copy in TCRdb shows in-frame clones only, minus some. The table has fewer than 1.8 million clones, approximately 98.5% seen once. These data belong to a study of shared clonotypes between healthy human individuals. Study at large: Each donor's CD8 memory used one plate, CD8 naive two, each CD4 subset three.

Findings of the study overall: An effect of sequencing depth on clonotype sharing among donors was expected. Even with large depth, rarefaction showed that sorted-subset sequencing was incomplete.

This sequence was found in a man aged 25-45 years in good health. The genes are TRBV2 and TRBJ1-5; 8 positions match TRBD1. Sequenced material: naive CD4+ T cells sorted from blood. Subset meaning: CD45RA+ positively selected. The CDR3 protein is CASSLRTGLGNQPQHF. CDR3 coding DNA: TGTGCCAGCAGCCTGAGGACAGGGCTTGGCAATCAGCCCCAGCATTTT.